A single T cell receptor beta chain is shown here with its context. This sample is part of a study of blood T cell repertoires in COVID-19. Study information: Samples came from the United States, Italy and Spain, spanning acute and convalescent COVID-19.

Germline loops: CDR1 MDHEN, CDR2 SYDVKM. Trimming pared 6 bases from V and 7 bases from J, leaving 18 bases between. The CDR3 length is 14 residues. Repertoires were generated with immunoSEQ multiplex PCR, while TCRdb's copy carries only in-frame clones and drops some. The repertoire holds 250,000 to 300,000 clones, around 84% seen once, with 15% in the top ten. Clinical history as reported by participants underpinned cohort assignment. The study counted Cohort 3 donors as recovered given two negative PCRs, clearance, or symptom resolution. Sequencing input: PBMCs or T cells enriched from blood (not recorded which). This clonotype originated in a man younger than 30 who had recovered from COVID-19. The chain uses TRBV28 and TRBJ1-1; perhaps TRBD1 as D (6 bases). This CDR3 is CASSLPTRGGEAFF. In nucleotides, the CDR3 is TGTGCCAGCAGCTTACCCACCAGGGGCGGTGAAGCTTTCTTT.